This T cell receptor beta chain was recorded in a study of CD8 T cells in ankylosing spondylitis. The V gene end was trimmed by 2 bases and the J gene end by 7 bases; junction bases not matched to a gene: 6. CDR1 and CDR2 (germline): LGHNA, YNFKEQ. This CDR3 region has 15 residues. TCRdb passed the 5' RACE reads through MiXCR, listing each CDR3 protein once. Altogether some 130,000 distinct CDR3 sequences are present, about 7.3% being singletons, with the ten largest covering roughly an eighth. This clonotype was seen more than once but under ten times. The rearrangement joins TRBV4-2 to TRBJ2-7; 12 positions match TRBD1. The sample was blood, either unsorted or a sorted T cell fraction (not recorded which). This TCR came from a female donor with ankylosing spondylitis or in good health (not recorded which). CDR3 DNA sequence: TGTGCCAGCAGCCAAATGGGACAGGGGGCGCTTGAGCAGTACTTC. Translated: CASSQMGQGALEQYF.